This record covers a single TCR beta chain. This entry is derived from a study of blood T cell repertoires in COVID-19. Study overall: The cDNA or gDNA used as material had been derived from T cells, B-cell-depleted T cells, or PBMCs.

The assay was immunoSEQ multiplex PCR, and TCRdb's table has in-frame clones only and misses some. The sample has over 150,000 clones; around 80% are singletons. During active infection, Seattle patients enrolled and were then monitored through disease. The V end was cut by 5 bases, the J end by 0 bases, with 8 bases between. The CDR3 runs to 13 residues. Per germline, CDR1 SEHNR and CDR2 FQNEAQ (reference sequence). This receptor was identified in a woman aged 35 to 49 with COVID-19, enrolled during active disease. The gene calls are TRBV7-9 and TRBJ2-7; D not certain. The specimen sequenced was peripheral blood. CDR3 nucleotides: TGTGCCAGCAGCGCCCCCAGCTCCTACGAGCAGTACTTC. This codes for CASSAPSSYEQYF.